A single T cell receptor beta chain is shown here with its context. Participants came from 20 to 25 US areas, aged about 18 to 100 years. Assignments of participants to cohorts depended upon their own reported clinical history. This sample was taken from a study of blood T cell repertoires in COVID-19. Background on the study: Some COVID-19 samples were acute and others convalescent; all came from the United States, Italy and Spain.

Original processing notes: It was from reference gene primer amplification that nucleated cell counts were estimated. The method was immunoSEQ multiplex PCR; TCRdb's version includes in-frame clones alone and lacks a portion of them. Clonal size and the V and J genes are those of that table, whereas D and trimming came from the DNA. Of about 400,000 clones listed, 87% are singletons. Germline V gene sequence: CDR1 SGHRS, CDR2 YFSETQ. Between the trimmed V and J ends, which lost 4 bases and 6 bases, there was a span of 7 bases. The CDR3 loop spans 12 amino acids. The rearrangement uses TRBV5-1 and TRBJ2-2; unclear D gene. This TCR derives from a woman between 45 and 65 years old who had recovered from COVID-19. The sample was PBMCs or T cells enriched from blood (not recorded which). The CDR3 nucleotides read TGCGCCAGCAGCATAGATCCCGGGGAGCTGTTTTTT. Encoded protein: CASSIDPGELFF.